A selection of T cell receptor beta chains follows, all from one sample in a study of blood T cell repertoires in COVID-19. The assay was immunoSEQ multiplex PCR, and TCRdb's table has in-frame clones only and misses some. This sample has a few hundred thousand clones; 88% occur once, and the top ten carry 2% to 2.5%. The sample was PBMCs or T cells enriched from blood (not recorded which). The source is a woman aged 55-75 years in a cohort exposed to, infected with or recovered from COVID-19 (not recorded which). Both conserved end residues are part of each CDR3. Each record gives: J gene, V gene, clone size, D gene, CDR3 protein, CDR3 DNA. The D gene is left open where the match is weak. Part of the rows lack a size; the others show once, few, many or a class for expanded clones.

TRBJ1-1 TRBV11-2 NA TRBD1 CASSTQGIAEAFF TGTGCCAGCAGCACACAGGGGATCGCTGAAGCTTTCTTT
TRBJ2-2 TRBV5-1 NA TRBD2 CASSPGTSGNTGELFF TGCGCCAGCAGCCCAGGGACTAGCGGGAACACCGGGGAGCTGTTTTTT
TRBJ2-7 TRBV19 NA TRBD1 CASSRGTGKSYEQYF TGTGCCAGTAGTCGAGGGACAGGGAAGTCCTACGAGCAGTACTTC
TRBJ2-7 TRBV4-1 few TRBD2 CASSQDHGGGYEQYF TGCGCCAGCAGCCAAGATCACGGGGGAGGGTACGAGCAGTACTTC
TRBJ1-2 TRBV6-5 NA NA CASSRGGTNYGYTF TGTGCCAGCTCCCGGGGGGGGACTAACTATGGCTACACCTTC
TRBJ2-1 TRBV5-4 NA TRBD2 CASSLGRTSNEQFF TGTGCCAGCAGCTTGGGGCGGACTAGCAATGAGCAGTTCTTC
TRBJ1-3 TRBV15 NA TRBD1 CATSRYRQGIGSSSGNTIYF TGTGCCACCAGCAGATATAGACAGGGAATAGGCAGCAGCTCTGGAAACACCATATATTTT
TRBJ1-1 TRBV5-4 NA TRBD1 CASSLLTGVNTEAFF TGTGCCAGCAGCTTGCTCACAGGGGTGAACACTGAAGCTTTCTTT
TRBJ2-7 TRBV5-1 NA NA CASSLTGYEQYF TGCGCCAGCAGCCTCACAGGCTACGAGCAGTACTTC
TRBJ1-2 TRBV28 NA TRBD1 CASSSPGQVHYGYTF TGTGCCAGCAGTTCCCCCGGACAGGTCCACTATGGCTACACCTTC
TRBJ2-5 TRBV7-2 once TRBD1 CASSSRQGKTQYF TGTGCCAGCAGCTCCAGACAGGGGAAGACCCAGTACTTC
TRBJ1-2 TRBV7-2 NA NA CASSLEGTPSYGYTF TGTGCCAGCAGCTTAGAGGGGACACCTTCCTATGGCTACACCTTC
TRBJ2-7 TRBV4-2 NA TRBD1 CASSQVHTTGSSYEQYF TGTGCCAGCAGCCAAGTTCACACGACAGGGAGTTCCTACGAGCAGTACTTC
TRBJ2-2 TRBV9 once NA CASSVASGGPSGELFF TGTGCCAGCAGCGTAGCCAGTGGAGGGCCCTCCGGGGAGCTGTTTTTT
TRBJ2-7 TRBV7-2 NA TRBD1 CASSSVGTGAYEQYF TGTGCCAGCAGCTCGGTGGGGACAGGGGCCTACGAGCAGTACTTC
TRBJ2-2 TRBV7-9 NA TRBD2 CASSFRTSGPDTGELFF TGTGCCAGCAGCTTTAGGACTAGCGGGCCCGACACCGGGGAGCTGTTTTTT
TRBJ1-5 TRBV6-6 NA TRBD1 CASSRQGVQPQHF TGTGCCAGCAGTCGACAGGGCGTTCAGCCCCAGCATTTT
TRBJ2-1 TRBV9 NA TRBD2 CASSVGLADYNEQFF TGTGCCAGCAGCGTAGGACTAGCGGATTACAATGAGCAGTTCTTC
TRBJ1-1 TRBV7-8 NA NA CASSLGGVLTNTEAFF TGTGCCAGCAGCTTAGGGGGGGTCCTGACAAACACTGAAGCTTTCTTT
TRBJ1-2 TRBV7-3 NA NA CASSPAPTAPYGYTF TGTGCCAGCAGCCCGGCCCCGACAGCCCCCTATGGCTACACCTTC
TRBJ2-5 TRBV19 NA NA CASSKMKLAGETQYF TGTGCCAGTAGTAAGATGAAGTTGGCGGGAGAGACCCAGTACTTC
TRBJ2-7 TRBV3-1/TRBV3-2 NA TRBD1 CASSPPGTGSLEQYF TGTGCCAGCAGCCCCCCCGGGACAGGATCCCTGGAGCAGTACTTC
TRBJ1-1 TRBV6-5 NA NA CASRTKRGMNTEAFF TGTGCCAGCAGGACCAAAAGGGGGATGAACACTGAAGCTTTCTTT
TRBJ1-6 TRBV3-1/TRBV3-2 NA TRBD1 CASSQDGDRANSPLHF TGTGCCAGCAGCCAAGATGGAGACAGGGCTAATTCACCCCTCCACTTT
TRBJ1-2 TRBV7-8 NA TRBD1 CASSFNPTGGYGYTF TGTGCCAGCAGCTTTAATCCGACAGGGGGGTATGGCTACACCTTC
TRBJ2-4 TRBV2 once TRBD1 CASSRTGGSENIQYF TGTGCCAGCAGCAGGACAGGGGGCAGCGAAAACATTCAGTACTTC
TRBJ2-7 TRBV4-3 NA TRBD1 CASSQGFSGQDSYEQYF TGCGCCAGCAGCCAAGGGTTTTCGGGACAGGACTCCTACGAGCAGTACTTC
TRBJ1-1 TRBV20-1 once NA CSASRGEAFF TGCAGTGCCAGTCGAGGGGAAGCTTTCTTT
TRBJ2-7 TRBV18 NA NA CASSPLADSYEQYF TGTGCCAGCTCACCACTAGCGGATTCCTACGAGCAGTACTTC
TRBJ2-1 TRBV27 once TRBD2 CASSLSGRSSYNEQFF TGTGCCAGCAGTCTCAGCGGGAGGAGCTCCTACAATGAGCAGTTCTTC
TRBJ2-1 TRBV7-3 NA TRBD2 CASSLLAGGYNEQFF TGTGCCAGCAGCTTACTAGCGGGAGGGTACAATGAGCAGTTCTTC
TRBJ2-6 TRBV7-2 NA NA CASSLATAGANVLTF TGTGCCAGCAGCTTAGCGACTGCTGGGGCCAACGTCCTGACTTTC
TRBJ1-2 TRBV27 NA NA CATGFSNYGYTF TGTGCCACAGGGTTTTCTAACTATGGCTACACCTTC
TRBJ2-1 TRBV18 NA TRBD2 CASSPRLAGRYNEQFF TGTGCCAGCTCACCGAGACTAGCGGGCCGCTACAATGAGCAGTTCTTC
TRBJ1-4 TRBV9 NA TRBD1 CASSVAGTDNEKLFF TGTGCCAGCAGCGTAGCGGGGACAGATAATGAAAAACTGTTTTTT
TRBJ1-1 TRBV28 NA NA CASTSRPDLGAFF TGTGCCAGCACTTCTAGGCCGGACTTGGGAGCTTTCTTT
TRBJ2-1 TRBV7-3 NA TRBD2 CASSSPGLAGGSSYNEQFF TGTGCCAGCAGCTCTCCGGGACTAGCGGGAGGAAGCTCCTACAATGAGCAGTTCTTC
TRBJ2-6 TRBV24-1 NA TRBD1 CATSGRPGQGAGANVLTF TGTGCCACCAGTGGTCGTCCGGGACAGGGGGCTGGGGCCAACGTCCTGACTTTC
TRBJ2-1 TRBV28 once NA CASSLFSGLSYNEQFF TGTGCCAGCAGTTTGTTTTCGGGACTGTCTTACAATGAGCAGTTCTTC
TRBJ2-3 TRBV5-1 NA NA CASSLAGTDTQYF TGCGCCAGCAGCTTGGCGGGCACAGATACGCAGTATTTT
TRBJ2-3 TRBV11-2 NA TRBD2 CASSVQGLAGGPPYF TGTGCCAGCAGCGTACAGGGACTAGCGGGAGGGCCTCCTTATTTT
TRBJ1-3 TRBV20-1 NA NA CSAPRGNTIYF TGCAGTGCCCCCCGAGGGAACACCATATATTTT
TRBJ2-7 TRBV7-9 NA TRBD2 CASSSGPGGSYYEQYF TGTGCCAGCAGCTCCGGTCCCGGGGGGTCCTACTACGAGCAGTACTTC
TRBJ1-4 TRBV27 NA NA CASSSHPGVDEKLFF TGTGCCAGCAGTTCCCACCCGGGTGTGGATGAAAAACTGTTTTTT
TRBJ2-7 TRBV6-5 NA NA CASRRRPDSGYEQYF TGTGCCAGCAGGAGAAGGCCGGATTCGGGCTACGAGCAGTACTTC
TRBJ1-1 TRBV12-5 NA NA CASGPPGVSNTEAFF TGTGCTAGTGGTCCCCCCGGGGTCTCGAACACTGAAGCTTTCTTT
TRBJ2-7 TRBV27 NA NA CASSWVRAFSYEQYF TGTGCCAGCAGTTGGGTGCGGGCATTCTCCTACGAGCAGTACTTC
TRBJ2-1 TRBV5-1 NA NA CASSLDLASVLNEQFF TGCGCCAGCAGCTTGGACCTAGCATCTGTACTCAATGAGCAGTTCTTC